The next 16 T cell receptor beta chains were all read from a single sample in a study of shared clonotypes between healthy human individuals. CD45RO-negative cells were positively selected for CCR7, leaving out terminally differentiated effector memory CD45RA+ cells. Assay used: immunoSEQ multiplex PCR; TCRdb lists only in-frame clones, some missing. The table shows about 2.1 million clones, with around 93% occurring only once. The specimen sequenced was naive CD8+ T cells from PBMCs. The receptors derive from a man younger than 30 in good health. Some clones in this sample may be carry-over from other donors' samples.

A single count supports this clone. V usage is TRBV7-2 and J usage is TRBJ2-1; D is unresolved. CDR3 size: 13 residues. Germline V gene lookup returns CDR1 SGHTA and CDR2 FQGNSA. The V end lost 5 bases, the J end lost 4 bases, and 9 bases lay between the germline ends. CDR3 DNA: TGTGCCAGCAGCGCTATAGGGTACAATGAGCAGTTCTTC. Translation: CASSAIGYNEQFF.

The V and J genes are TRBV15 and TRBJ2-1; a possible D gene is TRBD2 (5 bases). Germline V gene lookup returns CDR1 LNHNV and CDR2 YYDKDF (reference sequence). Deletions cut 0 bases from V and 7 bases from J, with 10 bases between. This CDR3 is built from 14 residues. The CDR3, as DNA: TGTGCCACCAGCAGAGATGAGAGGGAAAATGAGCAGTTCTTC. Translation: CATSRDERENEQFF.

The V gene is TRBV10-3, the J gene TRBJ2-7; unclear D gene. Germline V gene lookup returns CDR1 ENHRY and CDR2 SYGVKD. The CDR3 length is 11 residues. V was shortened by 11 bases and J by 3 bases, with 11 bases between the two germline ends. CDR3 nucleotide sequence: TGTGCCTCCAGAAGTGACTACGAGCAGTACTTC. Translating it yields CASRSDYEQYF.

The chain is built from TRBV11-2 and TRBJ2-5, with 7 bases fitting TRBD2. This CDR3 region has 17 residues. J lost 4 bases, V lost 1 base, and 12 bases had no gene match. Germline lookup yields CDR1 SGHAT and CDR2 FQNNGV. The CDR3 is CASSLGSAGVNRETQYF. CDR3 bases: TGTGCCAGCAGCTTAGGGTCTGCGGGGGTGAATAGAGAGACCCAGTACTTC.

V usage is TRBV9 and J usage is TRBJ2-2, with 7 bases matching TRBD1. Germline assignment: CDR1 SGDLS and CDR2 YYNGEE. The ends lost 3 bases at V and 6 bases at J; junction bases unmatched: 5. CDR3 length equals 14 residues. The CDR3 DNA is TGTGCCAGCAGCGCGGACAGGACCGCCGGGGAGCTGTTTTTT. Protein: CASSADRTAGELFF.

The chain has TRBV30 and TRBJ2-7, with 11 bases aligning to TRBD1. CDR1 and CDR2 (germline): GTSNPN, SVGIG (reference sequence). J gave up 4 bases and V 1 base, and 6 bases lay outside the gene matches. CDR3 length equals 15 residues. The CDR3 region has the DNA TGTGCCTGGAGTGGCCCGGGACAGGGGGGGTACGAGCAGTACTTC. Protein: CAWSGPGQGGYEQYF.

The chain is built from TRBV5-8 and TRBJ2-6, with D maybe TRBD2 (6 bases). This CDR3 comprises 16 residues. Trimming stripped 3 bases from V and 0 bases from J, with 10 bases between. CDR1 and CDR2 (germline): SGHTS, YDEGEE. The chain's CDR3 is CASSWGLDSGANVLTF. CDR3 coding DNA: TGTGCCAGCAGCTGGGGACTGGACTCTGGGGCCAACGTCCTGACTTTC.

A single count supports this clone. V and J are TRBV5-1 and TRBJ2-3; D uncertain. V was pared by 1 base and J by 0 bases, with 18 bases between. Germline CDR1 reads SGHRS; CDR2 reads YFSETQ. The CDR3 consists of 18 residues. CDR3 residues: CASSLPPVFTESTDTQYF. CDR3 sequence (DNA): TGCGCCAGCAGCTTGCCCCCCGTATTTACGGAGAGCACAGATACGCAGTATTTT.

The gene calls are TRBV7-2 and TRBJ2-2; TRBD2 is a possible D gene (5 bases). In germline, CDR1 is SGHTA, CDR2 FQGNSA. CDR3 length: 15 residues. Trimming shortened V by 3 bases and J by 0 bases, and 8 bases separated the two germline ends. The CDR3: CASSFSAANTGELFF. The CDR3 region has the DNA TGTGCCAGCAGCTTTTCAGCGGCGAACACCGGGGAGCTGTTTTTT.

V and J are TRBV6-5 and TRBJ1-1; tentatively, D is TRBD1 (5 bases). This CDR3 region has 16 residues. The germline gives CDR1 MNHEY, CDR2 SVGAGI. V lost 2 bases and J lost 7, with 20 bases in between. This chain's CDR3 is CASSYADRDGLDEAFF. Here the CDR3 DNA reads TGTGCCAGCAGTTACGCCGACCGGGACGGACTGGATGAAGCTTTCTTT.

J is TRBJ1-2 and V is TRBV2; perhaps TRBD1 as D (6 bases). CDR1 is SNHLY and CDR2 is FYNNEI in the germline V gene. Trimming pared 5 bases from V and 6 bases from J, leaving 16 bases between. The CDR3 extends over 14 amino acids. This chain's CDR3 is CASSPQVRGDGYTF. The CDR3 DNA is TGTGCCAGCAGTCCCCAAGTTAGGGGGGATGGCTACACCTTC.

This rearrangement joins TRBV28 to TRBJ2-1, with a tentative D call TRBD2 (6 bases). Trimming cost V 5 bases and J 8 bases, with 25 bases left between them. The germline gives CDR1 MDHEN, CDR2 SYDVKM. The CDR3 is 17 residues long. The CDR3 sequence is CASSPTRPINPKYEQFF. The CDR3 coding sequence is TGTGCCAGCAGTCCGACTAGACCTATTAACCCTAAGTATGAGCAGTTCTTC.

This chain connects TRBV28 to TRBJ2-1; 8 bases match TRBD2. The CDR3 is 16 amino acids. Per germline, CDR1 MDHEN and CDR2 SYDVKM. With V trimmed by 6 bases and J by 1 base, 8 bases remained unmatched. CDR3 coding DNA: TGTGCCAGCAGATCCGGGGTAGCGGGATCCTACAATGAGCAGTTCTTC. Its protein is CASRSGVAGSYNEQFF.

V gene TRBV7-9 combines with J gene TRBJ2-2; 10 bases are shared with TRBD2. This CDR3 spans 17 amino acids. Germline V gene lookup returns CDR1 SEHNR and CDR2 FQNEAQ (reference sequence). V gave up 7 bases and J gave up 6 bases; unmatched junction bases: 14. The CDR3 DNA reads TGTGCCAGCACCCAGCCCGGGCTAGCGGGAGTCTCCGGGGAGCTGTTTTTT. As protein: CASTQPGLAGVSGELFF.

Worth noting for this clone: This same CDR3 is encoded by further DNA sequences in the sample. The rearrangement uses TRBV28 and TRBJ2-7; tentative D call: TRBD1 (5 bases). This CDR3 is 11 amino acids long. CDR1 is MDHEN, CDR2 SYDVKM, per germline. Trimming removed 3 bases from V and 6 bases from J, with 6 bases in between. Written as DNA, the CDR3 is TGTGCCAGCAGTTTCAGGGCCGAGCAGTACTTC. Residues: CASSFRAEQYF.

The J gene is TRBJ2-1, the V gene TRBV19; possible D gene TRBD2, 6 bases. The CDR3 contains 15 residues. V gave up 1 base and J gave up 9 bases, with 16 bases separating them. Germline values: CDR1 LNHDA, CDR2 SQIVND (reference sequence). The CDR3 sequence is CASSIVWAEEGEQFF. In nucleotides, the CDR3 is TGTGCCAGTAGTATAGTGTGGGCGGAGGAGGGTGAGCAGTTCTTC. Filled out from reference TRBV19 and TRBJ2-1, the complete variable domain reads DGGITQSPKYLFRKEGQNVTLSCEQNLNHDAMYWYRQDPGQGLRLIYYSQIVNDFQKGDIAEGYSVSREKKESFPLTVTSAQKNPTAFYLCASSIVWAEEGEQFFGPGTRLTVL.